These 29 T cell receptor beta chains were all obtained from the same sample, sequenced in a study of blood T cells in healthy people across ages. Together with a sample-barcoded 5' primer, a J-beta primer mix was included in a second PCR lasting about 7 to 12 cycles. TCRdb re-called the 5' RACE reads with MiXCR, one entry per CDR3 protein. The data show roughly 680,000 distinct CDR3 sequences, 45% to 60% seen once. The sequenced sample was blood. The receptors shown here come from a woman of 80 years or more in good health.

This clonotype was detected only once. This sequence may be a read error, since a much larger clone differs from it by one base. V usage is TRBV28 and J usage is TRBJ2-4; the D gene could be TRBD1 or TRBD2 (7 bases each). The V and J ends lost 3 bases and 12 bases respectively, with 18 bases between them. Germline CDR1 and CDR2: MDHEN and SYDVKM. The CDR3 runs 14 residues. The CDR3 nucleotides read TGTGCCAGCAGTTTCCAGGGGGGGCGGCGCACTCAGTACTTC. Amino acid sequence: CASSFQGGRRTQYF.

This sequence joins TRBV29-1 and TRBJ1-2; 7 bases align to TRBD1. V lost 5 bases, J lost 4 bases, and 13 bases stayed unmatched. The CDR3 runs to 15 residues. The germline V gene has CDR1 SQVTM and CDR2 ANQGSEA. The CDR3 nucleotides read TGCAGCGTTTTGGGGGGGACAGAGTCCCCCTATGGCTACACCTTC. This gives the protein CSVLGGTESPYGYTF.

The V gene is TRBV4-1, the J gene TRBJ2-1, with 7 bases lining up with TRBD2. Germline V lookup: CDR1 MGHRA, CDR2 YSYEKL. The CDR3 has 16 residues. Losses at the gene ends were 1 base for V and 0 bases for J; bases not matched to a gene: 3. Here the CDR3 DNA reads TGCGCCAGCAGCCAAGTTAGGACTAGCTCCTACAATGAGCAGTTCTTC. Protein product: CASSQVRTSSYNEQFF.

This clonotype was recorded many times. V and J are TRBV3-1 and TRBJ2-1, with 14 bases identical to TRBD2. J was trimmed by 6 bases and V by 4 bases; bases with no gene match: 14. The CDR3 spans 19 residues. Germline V gene data show CDR1 as LGHDT and CDR2 as YNNKEL (reference sequence). DNA of the CDR3: TGTGCCAGCAGCCCGGGACTAGCGGGAGAGTACGTGTGGACCAATGAGCAGTTCTTC. This codes for CASSPGLAGEYVWTNEQFF.

This clonotype was picked up a small number of times. This rearrangement joins TRBV2 to TRBJ1-2; D unclear. CDR3 size: 18 residues. The V end was cut by 6 bases, the J end by 5 bases, with 28 bases between. Germline CDR1 SNHLY, CDR2 FYNNEI. CDR3 sequence reads: CASSEPSRATSLQYGYTF. CDR3 sequence (DNA): TGTGCCAGCAGCGAACCTTCGAGGGCAACCTCTCTTCAGTATGGCTACACCTTC.

This clonotype has only one observation. Possible read error: a much larger clone is one base away. The V and J genes are TRBV27 and TRBJ1-6; a possible D gene is TRBD1 (5 bases). The germline gives CDR1 MNHEY, CDR2 SMNVEV (reference sequence). CDR3 length: 14 residues. Trimming took 5 bases from V and 7 from J, leaving 12 bases between them. The CDR3: CASSVRAKNSPLHF. The CDR3 DNA reads TGTGCCAGCAGTGTCAGGGCCAAGAATTCACCCCTCCACTTT.

V gene TRBV4-3 combines with J gene TRBJ2-3, with 9 nucleotides matching TRBD1. The germline CDR1 and CDR2 sequences are LGHNA and YSLEER. This CDR3 is 15 amino acids long. Germline trimming cut 4 bases from V and 2 bases from J; bases unmatched to any gene: 4. CDR3 loop: CASSPTGGPTDTQYF. For the CDR3, the DNA is TGCGCCAGCAGCCCGACAGGGGGGCCCACAGATACGCAGTATTTT.

The gene calls are TRBV10-3 and TRBJ2-1; TRBD2 agrees at 11 bases. The CDR3 sequence is 16 residues long. V was pared by 5 bases and J by 7 bases, with 10 bases of the junction left unmatched. Germline loops: CDR1 ENHRY, CDR2 SYGVKD. The CDR3 loop reads CAISIIGSGRDNEQFF. The DNA of the CDR3 is TGTGCCATCAGTATAATCGGTAGCGGGAGGGATAATGAGCAGTTCTTC.

The genes are TRBV5-1 and TRBJ2-2, with D perhaps TRBD1 (5 bases). Per the germline V gene, CDR1 is SGHRS and CDR2 is YFSETQ. There are 14 residues in the CDR3. Trimming stripped 4 bases from V and 1 base from J, with 8 bases between. CDR3 loop: CASSIGQNTGELFF. In nucleotides, the CDR3 is TGCGCCAGCAGCATAGGACAGAACACCGGGGAGCTGTTTTTT.

This clonotype was seen a handful of times. The V gene is TRBV27, the J gene TRBJ1-1; 7 bases map to TRBD1. The germline gives CDR1 MNHEY, CDR2 SMNVEV (reference sequence). The CDR3 runs to 15 residues. The J segment lost 5 bases and the V segment lost 6 bases, leaving 12 bases of the junction unmatched. CDR3 protein: CASSPRTTGWTEAFF. The DNA for the CDR3 is TGTGCCAGCAGCCCGAGAACGACAGGGTGGACTGAAGCTTTCTTT.

The chain employs TRBV27 and TRBJ2-5, with D maybe TRBD2 (6 bases). This CDR3 is built from 15 residues. V lost 6 bases and J 11 bases, leaving 25 bases between the germline ends. Germline V lookup: CDR1 MNHEY, CDR2 SMNVEV (reference sequence). The CDR3 reads CASSPGLPTYNEQYF. The CDR3 nucleotides are TGTGCCAGCAGCCCCGGACTACCAACCTACAATGAGCAGTACTTC.

The rearrangement links TRBV3-1 to TRBJ2-1, with D perhaps TRBD1 or TRBD2 (5 bases each). Germline values: CDR1 LGHDT, CDR2 YNNKEL (reference sequence). The CDR3 is made up of 13 amino acids. V was clipped by 5 bases and J by 6 bases, with 11 bases between them. CDR3 in amino acids: CASSTEGSNEQFF. The CDR3 DNA sequence: TGTGCCAGCAGCACCGAGGGGAGCAATGAGCAGTTCTTC.

The genes are TRBV24-1 and TRBJ2-5; possibly TRBD1 or TRBD2 for D (5 bases each). The V end lost 2 bases, the J end lost 3 bases, and 6 bases lay between the germline ends. Germline CDR1 KGHDR, CDR2 SFDVKD. There are 13 residues in the CDR3. The CDR3 nucleotides are TGTGCCACCAGTGATTGGGGGAAAGAGACCCAGTACTTC. This sequence encodes CATSDWGKETQYF.

The gene calls are TRBV20-1 and TRBJ2-5, with TRBD2 as a possible D gene (5 bases). The V gene's germline CDR1 is DFQATT and CDR2 SNEGSKA (reference sequence). CDR3 length equals 14 residues. Deletions cut 3 bases from V and 5 bases from J, with 16 bases between. CDR3 sequence (DNA): TGCAGTGCTAGTAGTACAGCGGCCGGGGAGACCCAGTACTTC. It is translated as CSASSTAAGETQYF.

The rearrangement joins TRBV28 to TRBJ2-7; D possibly corresponds to TRBD2 (5 bases). The V end was cut by 6 bases, the J end by 5 bases, with 26 bases between. Per germline, CDR1 MDHEN and CDR2 SYDVKM. CDR3 length: 17 amino acids. CDR3 DNA sequence: TGTGCCAGCAGGATGGCCCCCCTACGATTGTCCGGGGACGAGCAGTACTTC. The encoded protein is CASRMAPLRLSGDEQYF.

CDR3 bases: TGTGCCAGCAACCTAAGGGGAGGGACGGGCCTCGAGGATGAGCAGTTCTTC. The encoded protein is CASNLRGGTGLEDEQFF. The J gene is TRBJ2-1, the V gene TRBV9; 7 bases are shared with TRBD2. The CDR3 extends over 17 amino acids. The J segment lost 8 bases and the V segment lost 6 bases, leaving 20 bases of the junction unmatched. The germline V gene has CDR1 SGDLS and CDR2 YYNGEE.

The chain carries TRBV25-1 and TRBJ1-6, with D perhaps matching TRBD1 (5 bases). V was pared by 2 bases and J by 7 bases, with 9 bases between. Germline lookup yields CDR1 MGHDK and CDR2 SYGVNS. The CDR3 totals 14 residues. CDR3 protein: CASSEIGANSPLHF. CDR3 sequence (DNA): TGTGCCAGCAGTGAAATAGGGGCAAATTCACCCCTCCACTTT.

The chain joins TRBV13 to TRBJ1-5; 7 bases align to TRBD1. The V gene's germline CDR1 is PRHDT and CDR2 FYEKMQ (reference sequence). The CDR3 is 17 amino acids. After removal of 5 bases from V and 0 bases from J, the junction contained 10 bases not matched to a gene. The CDR3 DNA sequence: TGTGCCAGCAGCCTTCGACAGGGCCTTTATAGCAATCAGCCCCAGCATTTT. Encoded protein: CASSLRQGLYSNQPQHF.

The chain uses TRBV7-9 and TRBJ2-7, with TRBD1 as a possible D gene (6 bases). The J call is in doubt because the DNA end fits TRBJ2-5 better. The germline gives CDR1 SEHNR, CDR2 FQNEAQ (reference sequence). CDR3 length equals 14 residues. The CDR3 DNA is TGTGCCAGCAGCGCCCTTGGGGGCGTAGAGACCCAGTACTTC. This codes for CASSALGGVETQYF.

J is TRBJ2-5 and V is TRBV11-1; possible D gene TRBD2, 5 bases. This CDR3 has 15 residues. The germline gives CDR1 SGHAT, CDR2 FQDESV (reference sequence). V was clipped by 5 bases and J by 0 bases, with 13 bases between them. DNA of the CDR3: TGTGCCAGCAGCCCCCGGCAGCGGTACCAAGAGACCCAGTACTTC. This codes for CASSPRQRYQETQYF.

The rearrangement links TRBV27 to TRBJ2-7, with D perhaps matching TRBD1 (5 bases). Between the trimmed V and J ends, which lost 3 bases and 5 bases, there was a span of 14 bases. The CDR3 runs to 14 residues. The V gene's germline CDR1 is MNHEY and CDR2 SMNVEV (reference sequence). CDR3 sequence (DNA): TGTGCCAGCAGTTTTGCCCTCAGGGTCGACGAGCAGTACTTC. Protein: CASSFALRVDEQYF.

Many counts were recorded for this clonotype. The chain joins TRBV7-2 to TRBJ2-3, with TRBD2 matching 8 bases. The V gene end was trimmed by 2 bases and the J gene end by 4 bases; junction bases not matched to a gene: 5. The CDR3 has 15 amino acids. From germline, CDR1 is SGHTA and CDR2 FQGNSA. CDR3: CASSLMAGGADTQYF. CDR3 sequence (DNA): TGTGCCAGCAGCTTAATGGCGGGAGGTGCAGATACGCAGTATTTT.

V and J are TRBV6-2 or TRBV6-3 and TRBJ1-5, with D unclear. The CDR3 is made up of 15 amino acids. The germline gives CDR1 MNHEY, CDR2 SVGEGT. Trimming removed 4 bases from V and 5 bases from J, with 15 bases in between. The CDR3 DNA sequence: TGTGCCAGCAGTTTCCCCTTTGGAGAGGATCAGCCCCAGCATTTT. The encoded protein is CASSFPFGEDQPQHF.

This chain uses TRBV20-1 with TRBJ2-7; TRBD2 aligns across 11 bases. TRBJ2-5 matches the DNA end more closely, so the J call is doubtful. CDR3 size: 15 residues. Germline V gene data show CDR1 as DFQATT and CDR2 as SNEGSKA (reference sequence). In DNA, the CDR3 is TGCAGTGCCCGCATGACTAGCGGGGATTTAGAGACCCAGTACTTC. Translated, it gives CSARMTSGDLETQYF.

The chain combines TRBV10-3 with TRBJ1-6, with 10 bases fitting TRBD1. The junction had 3 bases not matched to a gene; V was cut back by 6 bases and J by 7 bases. Germline V gene lookup returns CDR1 ENHRY and CDR2 SYGVKD. The CDR3 runs 14 residues. The CDR3 is CAIRGTGENSPLHF. DNA for the CDR3: TGTGCCATCAGGGGGACAGGGGAAAATTCACCCCTCCACTTT.

On this clonotype itself: This may be a read error: a much more frequent sequence differs by one nucleotide. For the CDR3, the DNA is TGCGCCAGCAGCCAAGTGGGACTCAAGTACTTC. Its protein product is CASSQVGLKYF. The chain uses TRBV4-1 and TRBJ2-5; possible D gene TRBD2, 6 bases. Germline-derived CDR1 and CDR2 are MGHRA and YSYEKL. This CDR3 region has 11 residues. The V gene lost 1 base and the J gene lost 12 bases, with 9 bases spanning the gap.

The chain recombines TRBV5-1 with TRBJ2-7; unclear D gene. The J call is uncertain, as TRBJ2-5 better fits the DNA end. The CDR3 has 15 amino acids. Germline values: CDR1 SGHRS, CDR2 YFSETQ. The CDR3 spells CASSRRTPWQETQYF. The CDR3, as DNA: TGCGCCAGCAGCCGACGTACCCCGTGGCAAGAGACCCAGTACTTC.

As concerns this clonotype: A clone one base away is much larger, so this may be a read error. The J gene is TRBJ2-7, the V gene TRBV4-1; D is possibly TRBD1 (5 bases). The V and J ends lost 1 base and 7 bases respectively, with 17 bases between them. The CDR3 covers 15 residues. Germline V gene sequence: CDR1 MGHRA, CDR2 YSYEKL. CDR3 loop: CASSQVGRSTREQYF. As DNA, the CDR3 is TGCGCCAGCAGCCAAGTGGGGCGGTCTACTCGGGAGCAGTACTTC.

This clonotype appeared many times. The V call is TRBV30, the J call TRBJ1-2; a weak D match, TRBD1 (5 bases). CDR3 length: 11 residues. CDR1 GTSNPN and CDR2 SVGIG come from the germline V gene (reference sequence). Trimming pared 0 bases from V and 13 bases from J, leaving 12 bases between. The CDR3 region is CAWSVRGAATF. DNA of the CDR3: TGTGCCTGGAGTGTACGTGGGGCGGCCACCTTC.